Below, 32 T cell receptor beta chains from the same sample are listed, as sequenced in a study of breast tumors, draining lymph nodes, adjacent tissues. TCRdb recomputed calls from the multiplex PCR reads with MiXCR, one row per CDR3 protein. The table lists 150,000 to 200,000 distinct CDR3 sequences, 30% to 40% of them singletons. The lymph nodes were axillary draining lymph nodes from breast cancer patients. Sequenced sample: axillary lymph node tissue. These receptors originate from a female donor with breast cancer. Some clones in this sample may be carry-over from other donors' samples.

This sequence joins TRBV20-1 and TRBJ1-1; 7 nucleotides align to TRBD1. Germline trimming cut 3 bases from V and 12 bases from J; bases unmatched to any gene: 7. Germline V CDR1 and CDR2: DFQATT, SNEGSKA (reference sequence). The CDR3 is 11 amino acids. The CDR3 nucleotides are TGCAGTGCTAGGCCGGGACAGTGGTCTTTCTTT. Amino acids: CSARPGQWSFF.

This clonotype was seen at least ten times. This may arise from a read error, as a much more abundant clone is one base away. This chain connects TRBV20-1 to TRBJ2-6; 7 bases fit TRBD1. Germline V gene lookup returns CDR1 DFQATT and CDR2 SNEGSKA (reference sequence). V was pared by 0 bases and J by 6 bases, with 8 bases of the junction left unmatched. CDR3 length: 16 residues. The CDR3, as DNA: TGCAGTGCTAGAGATCAGGGGGTCACTGCGGCCAACGTCCTGACTTTC. It encodes CSARDQGVTAANVLTF.

To note about this clonotype: A much more abundant neighbour one base away suggests this may be a read error. J is TRBJ2-1 and V is TRBV5-6; no firm D call. The V end lost 7 bases, the J end lost 9 bases, and 11 bases lay between the germline ends. Germline V gene data show CDR1 as SGHDT and CDR2 as YYEEEE. This CDR3 spans 11 amino acids. CDR3 nucleotides: TGTGCCAGCGGAGTGAACAGTGAGCAGTTCTTC. Amino acid sequence: CASGVNSEQFF.

This clonotype came up many times. This chain connects TRBV5-1 to TRBJ2-3; 10 positions match TRBD1. CDR1 is SGHRS and CDR2 is YFSETQ in the germline V gene. Germline trimming cut 5 bases from V and 1 base from J; bases unmatched to any gene: 13. This CDR3 has 18 amino acids. The CDR3 reads CASRPPKTGGIGTDTQYF. CDR3 DNA sequence: TGCGCCAGCAGACCGCCCAAGACAGGGGGCATAGGCACAGATACGCAGTATTTT.

Details on this clonotype: The CDR3 does not end in the conserved phenylalanine or tryptophan, so this is likely a read error. The rearrangement uses TRBV20-1 and TRBJ1-6; D unclear. Trimming stripped 6 bases from V and 8 bases from J, with 14 bases between. The CDR3 contains 13 residues. Germline V gene data show CDR1 as DFQATT and CDR2 as SNEGSKA (reference sequence). CDR3 sequence: CSARKGFDSPLHS. DNA for the CDR3: TGCAGTGCGCGGAAAGGTTTCGATTCACCCCTCCACTCT.

This clonotype was observed at least ten times. J is TRBJ1-5 and V is TRBV6-2 or TRBV6-3; no reliable D call. The CDR3 loop spans 14 amino acids. The V and J ends lost 2 bases and 4 bases respectively, with 9 bases between them. Germline CDR1 reads MNHEY; CDR2 reads SVGEGT. In DNA form, the CDR3 reads TGTGCCAGCAGTTACCTGGGAGCTAATCAGCCCCAGCATTTT. Amino acid sequence: CASSYLGANQPQHF.

J is TRBJ2-5 and V is TRBV2; weak D call: TRBD1 (5 bases). V dropped 9 bases and J dropped 1 base, with 12 bases sitting between them. This CDR3 spans 13 amino acids. Germline V gene sequence: CDR1 SNHLY, CDR2 FYNNEI. The CDR3 reads CASIGQVQETQYF. The CDR3 DNA follows: TGTGCCAGTATCGGACAAGTCCAAGAGACCCAGTACTTC. The full variable domain, in which reference TRBV2 and TRBJ2-5 provide the parts outside the CDR3, is EPEVTQTPSHQVTQMGQEVILRCVPISNHLYFYWYRQILGQKVEFLVSFYNNEISEKSEIFDDQFSVERPDGSNFTLKIRSTKLEDSAMYFCASIGQVQETQYFGPGTRLLVL.

The chain carries TRBV5-6 and TRBJ2-1; D is uncertain. The ends were cut back, 1 base at V and 10 bases at J, with 24 bases in the middle. Germline-derived CDR1 and CDR2 are SGHDT and YYEEEE. CDR3 length: 17 amino acids. CDR3 in amino acids: CASSLLATSMLGQEQFF. The CDR3 bases are TGTGCCAGCAGCTTGCTCGCCACAAGTATGCTAGGCCAAGAGCAGTTCTTC.

Ten or more counts support this clonotype. V and J are TRBV5-8 and TRBJ1-2, with D tentatively TRBD1 (6 bases). The V gene's germline CDR1 is SGHTS and CDR2 YDEGEE. There are 12 residues in the CDR3. For the CDR3, the DNA is TGTGCTGCGTTAGGGGGACTAGGCGGCTACACCTTC. Its protein is CAALGGLGGYTF.

Of note for this clonotype: This may be a read error: a much more frequent sequence differs by one nucleotide. The CDR3 protein is CASSLNGFSYNGQFF. The CDR3 DNA follows: TGTGCCAGCAGCTTAAACGGCTTCTCCTACAATGGGCAGTTCTTC. The V call is TRBV5-8, the J call TRBJ2-1; unclear D gene. Germline CDR1 and CDR2: SGHTS and YDEGEE. The CDR3 is 15 amino acids.

As for this clonotype: A single base separates this from a much larger clone, so it may be a read error. The CDR3 does not end in the conserved phenylalanine or tryptophan, so this is likely a read error. V gene TRBV6-1 combines with J gene TRBJ1-4; 7 nucleotides agree with TRBD1. CDR1 is MNHNS and CDR2 is SASEGT in the germline V gene. Unmatched junction bases numbered 3, after V lost 6 bases and J lost 2 bases. This CDR3 has 14 amino acids. In nucleotides, the CDR3 is TGTGCCAGCAGCAAGGGACAGACTAATGAAAAACTGTTTTCT. Its protein product is CASSKGQTNEKLFS.

This clonotype has ten or more counts. V and J are TRBV19 and TRBJ2-2; D possibly matches TRBD1 or TRBD2 (5 bases each). Germline-derived CDR1 and CDR2 are LNHDA and SQIVND (reference sequence). CDR3 size: 17 residues. Trimming shortened V by 3 bases and J by 4 bases, and 18 bases separated the two germline ends. The chain's CDR3 is CASSIDVAGGGTGELFF. The CDR3 coding sequence is TGTGCCAGTAGTATTGATGTGGCCGGTGGGGGCACCGGGGAGCTGTTTTTT.

This clonotype was seen a few times. A much larger clone is a single base away; this may be a read error. The chain links TRBV6-5 to TRBJ2-2, with 8 bases identical to TRBD2. V lost 4 bases to trimming and J lost 3 bases; unmatched junction nucleotides: 4. CDR1 MNHEY and CDR2 SVGAGI come from the germline V gene. This CDR3 is 15 amino acids long. CDR3 amino acids: CASSSSRGDTGELFF. CDR3 sequence (DNA): TGTGCCAGCAGTTCCTCGCGGGGGGACACCGGGGAGCTGTTTTTT.

This clonotype was recorded many times. The J gene is TRBJ2-7, the V gene TRBV12-3 or TRBV12-4; no clear D gene. V lost 3 bases to trimming and J lost 4 bases, with 10 bases between them. The CDR3 covers 13 residues. The DNA for the CDR3 is TGTGCCAGCAGTTTTTCGGCCCAATACGAGCAGTACTTC. Its protein product is CASSFSAQYEQYF.

This clonotype was observed at least ten times. The V gene is TRBV30, the J gene TRBJ2-7; 10 bases map to TRBD2. V trimming: 5 bases; J trimming: 5 bases; junction bases outside the gene matches: 6. Germline-derived CDR1 and CDR2 are GTSNPN and SVGIG (reference sequence). The CDR3 loop spans 13 amino acids. Here the CDR3 DNA reads TGTGCCTGGGGTAGCGGGGGGAATAACGAGCAGTACTTC. Translated: CAWGSGGNNEQYF. Full variable domain (rest looked up from reference TRBV30 and TRBJ2-7): SQTIHQWPATLVQPVGSPLSLECTVEGTSNPNLYWYRQAAGRGLQLLFYSVGIGQISSEVPQNLSASRPQDRQFILSSKKLLLSDSGFYLCAWGSGGNNEQYFGPGTRLTVT.

A word on this clonotype: Being one base from a much bigger clone, this may be a read error. Because it lacks the conserved phenylalanine or tryptophan at the end, this CDR3 is likely a read error. The chain couples TRBV7-2 to TRBJ2-7, with D perhaps matching TRBD1 or TRBD2 (5 bases each). The CDR3 sequence is 14 residues long. CDR1 is SGHTA, CDR2 FQGNSA, per germline. V was trimmed by 2 bases and J by 4 bases, leaving 12 bases between them. CDR3 loop: CASSLHGANYEQYL. The CDR3 nucleotides are TGTGCCAGCAGCTTACACGGGGCGAATTACGAGCAGTACCTC.

In its sample, this clonotype was seen many times. The chain recombines TRBV18 with TRBJ2-7; tentatively, D is TRBD1 (5 bases). Trimming took 3 bases from V and 8 from J, leaving 17 bases between them. CDR1 and CDR2 from the germline V gene are KGHSH and LQKENI. This CDR3 is 14 amino acids long. The CDR3, as DNA: TGTGCCAGCTCACCGGAAACTGGCAGGGAAAAGCAGTACTTC. Its translation is CASSPETGREKQYF. Based on the CDR3 plus reference TRBV18 and TRBJ2-7, the full variable domain is NAGVMQNPRHLVRRRGQEARLRCSPMKGHSHVYWYRQLPEEGLKFMVYLQKENIIDESGMPKERFSAEFPKEGPSILRIQQVVRGDSAAYFCASSPETGREKQYFGPGTRLTVT.

As concerns this clonotype: A read error may account for a junction end that differs from germline. The genes are TRBV5-1 and TRBJ1-4; 9 bases match TRBD1. This CDR3 spans 16 amino acids. CDR1 is SGHRS and CDR2 is YFSETQ in the germline V gene. The CDR3 here is CASSQSRDRVNEQLFF. For the CDR3, the DNA is TGTGCCAGCAGCCAATCCCGGGACAGGGTCAATGAACAACTGTTTTTT.

Concerning this clonotype itself: In this CDR3 the conserved last residue, phenylalanine or tryptophan, is missing, so a read error is likely. The CDR3: CASSLVGRGIVGSNSPLHS. CDR3 in DNA: TGCGCCAGCAGCTTGGTCGGCAGGGGAATCGTGGGTAGTAATTCACCCCTCCACTCT. V and J are TRBV5-1 and TRBJ1-6; D might be TRBD1 (6 bases). The CDR3 spans 19 residues. The germline V and J ends were trimmed by 0 bases and 6 bases, with 22 bases remaining between them. Looked up from germline, CDR1 is SGHRS and CDR2 is YFSETQ.

With respect to this clonotype: The junction departs from the called germline gene at one end, perhaps through a read error. J is TRBJ1-6 and V is TRBV19; D is undetermined. The CDR3 contains 17 residues. The germline gives CDR1 LNHDA, CDR2 SQIVND (reference sequence). In DNA, the CDR3 is TGTCCCAGTAGTATAGAACCGTCCAGCTCCTATAATTCACCCCTCCACTTT. Protein sequence: CPSSIEPSSSYNSPLHF.

There are many counts of this clonotype. The rearrangement uses TRBV2 and TRBJ2-7; D tentatively fits TRBD1 or TRBD2 (5 bases each). Germline CDR1 and CDR2: SNHLY and FYNNEI. This CDR3 is 14 amino acids long. V was shortened by 3 bases and J by 6 bases, with 15 bases between the two germline ends. CDR3 in DNA: TGTGCCAGCAGTGAGGGGCGGAGGCTGGGCGAGCAGTACTTC. It translates to CASSEGRRLGEQYF.

This clonotype was recorded at least ten times. The gene calls are TRBV20-1 and TRBJ1-2, with 7 bases fitting TRBD1. V lost 1 base and J lost 8; bases outside the gene matches: 7. The CDR3 totals 13 residues. The germline V gene has CDR1 DFQATT and CDR2 SNEGSKA (reference sequence). The CDR3 nucleotides read TGCAGTGCTAGAGCTATAAGGGGGCAAGGCTACACCTTC. Translating gives CSARAIRGQGYTF.

This clonotype was found many times. In DNA, the CDR3 is TGTGCCAGCAGCAGAGGACAGGTCCCTGGTGGGGCCAACGTCCTGACTTTC. Its translation: CASSRGQVPGGANVLTF. The chain has TRBV5-6 and TRBJ2-6, with TRBD1 matching over 7 bases. V was clipped by 4 bases and J by 3 bases; unmatched bases: 10. Per the germline V gene, CDR1 is SGHDT and CDR2 is YYEEEE. The CDR3 has 17 amino acids.

With regard to this clonotype: This could be a read error, since a much larger clone is one nucleotide away. The chain carries TRBV6-1 and TRBJ2-5; D is tentatively TRBD1 or TRBD2 (5 bases each). The CDR3 has 15 residues. Per germline, CDR1 MNHNS and CDR2 SASEGT. V lost 6 bases, J lost 2 bases, and 16 bases lay in between. CDR3 nucleotide sequence: TGTGCCAGCAGGGGGACGGTTGGGCGGCAAGAGACCCAGTACTTC. Translated, it gives CASRGTVGRQETQYF.

Many counts were recorded for this clonotype. The chain joins TRBV15 to TRBJ1-5, with a tentative D call TRBD1 (5 bases). Germline assignment: CDR1 LNHNV and CDR2 YYDKDF (reference sequence). V was cut by 1 base and J by 2 bases, with 9 bases left in between. CDR3 length: 15 residues. The CDR3 protein is CATSRVDSRNQPQHF. In nucleotides, the CDR3 is TGTGCCACCAGCAGAGTTGACAGTCGCAATCAGCCCCAGCATTTT. Variable domain in full (rest from reference TRBV15 and TRBJ1-5): DAMVIQNPRYQVTQFGKPVTLSCSQTLNHNVMYWYQQKSSQAPKLLFHYYDKDFNNEADTPDNFQSRRPNTSFCFLDIRSPGLGDTAMYLCATSRVDSRNQPQHFGDGTRLSIL.

This clonotype was counted many times. V usage is TRBV9 and J usage is TRBJ2-3; 9 nucleotides match TRBD1. Losses at the gene ends were 2 bases for V and 1 base for J; bases not matched to a gene: 5. This CDR3 is built from 16 residues. The germline V gene has CDR1 SGDLS and CDR2 YYNGEE. CDR3 bases: TGTGCCAGCAGCGTGTCTCGGGACAGGGGCACAGATACGCAGTATTTT. Protein sequence: CASSVSRDRGTDTQYF.

This clonotype occurred once. It may be a read error: a sequence one base away is much more abundant. The rearrangement joins TRBV28 to TRBJ2-3; 10 bases map to TRBD2. This CDR3 region has 17 residues. CDR1 is MDHEN and CDR2 is SYDVKM in the germline V gene. The junction had 5 bases not matched to a gene; V was cut back by 2 bases and J by 0 bases. The CDR3 loop is CASSLISGRQSTDTQYF. CDR3 nucleotides: TGTGCCAGCAGTTTAATTAGCGGGAGGCAGAGCACAGATACGCAGTATTTT.

There are many counts of this clonotype. Relative to the germline gene, one junction end is altered; a read error may explain this. The chain employs TRBV6-5 and TRBJ2-7, with 11 bases that match TRBD1. There are 15 residues in the CDR3. The germline V gene has CDR1 MNHEY and CDR2 SVGAGI. The CDR3 sequence is CASSHSDRGLSEQYF. CDR3 in DNA: TGTGCCAGCAGTCACTCGGACAGGGGGCTGAGCGAGCAGTACTTC.

This clonotype was seen a few times. The chain is built from TRBV27 and TRBJ2-1; unclear D gene. Germline V gene data show CDR1 as MNHEY and CDR2 as SMNVEV (reference sequence). Deletions cut 7 bases from V and 3 bases from J, with 16 bases between. The CDR3 is made up of 15 amino acids. For the CDR3, the DNA is TGTGCCAGCACCCCTGGCGTCAAGGACTACAATGAGCAGTTCTTC. The encoded protein is CASTPGVKDYNEQFF.

This clonotype appeared once. CDR3 residues: CASREGGSYNEQFF. CDR3 in DNA: TGTGCCAGCAGGGAGGGAGGGTCCTACAATGAGCAGTTCTTC. The J gene is TRBJ2-1, the V gene TRBV6-5; the match to TRBD2 covers 7 bases. The germline gives CDR1 MNHEY, CDR2 SVGAGI. CDR3 size: 14 residues. The J segment lost 1 base and the V segment lost 6 bases, leaving 3 bases of the junction unmatched.

About this clonotype: The germline gene is not matched at one end of the junction; a read error may be the cause. This chain joins TRBV6-5 and TRBJ2-7; 8 bases map to TRBD1. This CDR3 contains 17 residues. Germline CDR1 MNHEY, CDR2 SVGAGI. CDR3 sequence reads: CASSHSRGQGLSYEQYF. The CDR3 coding sequence is TGTGCCAGCAGTCACTCGCGAGGACAGGGATTATCCTACGAGCAGTACTTC.

This clonotype occurred a few times. A much larger clonotype is one base distant, so this may be a read error. This chain joins TRBV6-6 and TRBJ2-2, with 9 bases lining up with TRBD1. This CDR3 has 16 amino acids. Trimming at V came to 5 bases and at J to 7 bases, leaving 11 bases not matched to a gene. CDR1 is MNHNY and CDR2 is SVGAGI in the germline V gene (reference sequence). The CDR3 is CASSHLGQGVNGELFF. In nucleotides, the CDR3 is TGTGCCAGCAGTCACTTGGGACAGGGTGTAAACGGGGAGCTGTTTTTT.